The clone carrying this TCR beta chain was counted many times. As yet, its antigen is unknown. Graves' hyperthyroidism was deemed stable absent ophthalmopathy progression within 18 months. The data derive from a study of T cells in Graves' hyperthyroidism and ophthalmopathy. The study, taken as a whole, reports: Blood samples included most of the expanded thyroid clonotypes exceeding 0.001. It was a median 6.5 months before onset that the model predicted ophthalmopathy.

CDR3 length: 15 amino acids. Germline V CDR1 and CDR2: LNHDA, SQIVND (reference sequence). With 6 bases removed from V and 7 bases from J, the gap between germline ends came to 21 bases. Amplification of TCR beta CDR3 regions used RNA as the template. A first-round RT-PCR of the TCR CDR3 used the HTBI primer set. TCRdb reprocessed the multiplex PCR reads with MiXCR, giving one entry per CDR3 protein. The sample lists over 700,000 distinct CDR3 sequences, around 38% occurring once. This rearrangement joins TRBV19 to TRBJ2-5, with D perhaps given as TRBD1 or TRBD2 (5 bases each). The sequence was obtained from a man aged 18-30 years with Graves' hyperthyroidism. The sample comprised blood. CDR3 sequence: CASSGSGTRRGTQYF. In DNA form, the CDR3 reads TGTGCCAGTAGCGGATCCGGGACCCGAAGAGGGACCCAGTACTTC.